The entry below gives a single TCR beta chain sequence along with its context. Antigen specificity is unknown. Patients with a history of autoimmune disease or on systemic immunosuppression were excluded. The CDR3 contains 15 residues. V shed 6 bases and J 2 bases; nucleotides not matched to a gene: 7. Germline assignment: CDR1 MNHNY and CDR2 SVGAGI (reference sequence). Clones were read by immunoSEQ multiplex PCR, and TCRdb kept only the in-frame ones, dropping some. The sample contains under 100,000 clones, nearly 90% of which appear only once. This entry comes from a study of OX40 agonist ivuxolimab in advanced cancers. Study at large: An agonistic anti-OX40 (CD134) antibody, ivuxolimab, was used to treat the patients.

Study-wide results and caveats: Antigen specificity remained undetermined for the expanded peripheral T cells. Those patients achieving a partial response at 0.1-3.0 mg/kg showed among the lowest clonal expansion.

The chain links TRBV6-6 to TRBJ2-7; 10 positions match TRBD2. This receptor was taken from an adult with an advanced solid tumor such as melanoma, head and neck, liver or kidney cancer. The source material was CD4+ or CD8+ T cells sorted from blood, sampled in a trial of the OX40 agonist ivuxolimab. The DNA for the CDR3 is TGTGCCAGCAGCGGGGTTCTAGCGGGAGCCTACGAGCAGTACTTC. Protein: CASSGVLAGAYEQYF.